This entry lists 32 T cell receptor beta chains sequenced from one sample in a study of T cells in localized non-small cell lung cancer. Generated by immunoSEQ multiplex PCR, the TCRdb table keeps only in-frame clones and is missing some. The sample carries about 30,000 clones, less than 90% recorded once. The source was peripheral blood, collected before any cancer treatment. The receptor source for this set is a female donor of 60 years or more with stage I lung adenocarcinoma.

The genes are TRBV29-1 and TRBJ2-4, with TRBD2 matching over 12 bases. The CDR3 runs to 14 residues. V lost 6 bases and J lost 4; bases outside the gene matches: 4. The V gene's germline CDR1 is SQVTM and CDR2 ANQGSEA. The CDR3 protein is CSVWTSGTKNIQYF. Here the CDR3 DNA reads TGCAGCGTCTGGACTAGCGGGACTAAAAACATTCAGTACTTC.

The genes are TRBV4-3 and TRBJ2-5; the D gene is possibly TRBD2 (5 bases). Germline values: CDR1 LGHNA, CDR2 YSLEER. V lost 6 bases and J 5 bases, leaving 13 bases between the germline ends. The CDR3 spans 13 residues. The CDR3 DNA reads TGCGCCAGCAGTTGGGGAGCGAGGGAGACCCAGTACTTC. Translation: CASSWGARETQYF.

This clone was seen a single time. The chain uses TRBV11-1 and TRBJ2-2; D remains ambiguous. The CDR3 has 16 residues. V was clipped by 2 bases and J by 1 base, with 11 bases between them. Germline V gene sequence: CDR1 SGHAT, CDR2 FQDESV (reference sequence). CDR3 nucleotides: TGTGCCAGCAGCTTACATCCGGCAGGGAACACCGGGGAGCTGTTTTTT. Its protein is CASSLHPAGNTGELFF.

The chain carries TRBV2 and TRBJ2-2; 7 positions match TRBD2. CDR3 length equals 13 residues. The V segment lost 4 bases and the J segment 6 bases; nucleotides outside the gene matches: 2. Germline V gene data show CDR1 as SNHLY and CDR2 as FYNNEI. For the CDR3, the DNA is TGTGCCAGCAGTGGGGACTATCCCGGGGAGCTGTTTTTT. Amino acids: CASSGDYPGELFF.

The chain recombines TRBV15 with TRBJ2-2; D unclear. CDR1 and CDR2 (germline): LNHNV, YYDKDF (reference sequence). The germline V and J ends were trimmed by 0 bases and 7 bases, with 12 bases remaining between them. This CDR3 region has 15 residues. CDR3 in DNA: TGTGCCACCAGCAGAGATCTTCTCCAGGTCGGGGAGCTGTTTTTT. Translated, it gives CATSRDLLQVGELFF.

This rearrangement joins TRBV5-1 to TRBJ2-2; the match to TRBD1 covers 8 bases. Per germline, CDR1 SGHRS and CDR2 YFSETQ. The ends lost 3 bases at V and 7 bases at J; junction bases unmatched: 5. The length of the CDR3 is 14 residues. The CDR3 loop is CASSSQGAGGELFF. The DNA for the CDR3 is TGCGCCAGCAGCTCCCAGGGGGCTGGCGGGGAGCTGTTTTTT.

This clone was counted once. The chain carries TRBV11-2 and TRBJ2-1; TRBD2 might be the D (6 bases). Trimming pared 4 bases from V and 2 bases from J, leaving 15 bases between. The CDR3 is 16 amino acids. Germline values: CDR1 SGHAT, CDR2 FQNNGV. The CDR3 bases are TGTGCCAGCAGCTCGCTAGGCGGGGCGACCTACAATGAGCAGTTCTTC. Translating it yields CASSSLGGATYNEQFF.

Notes on this clone: Other DNA sequences in this sample translate to the same CDR3. The chain is built from TRBV28 and TRBJ1-2, with a tentative D call TRBD1 (5 bases). The length of the CDR3 is 15 residues. Germline V gene sequence: CDR1 MDHEN, CDR2 SYDVKM. Trimming removed 3 bases from V and 8 bases from J, with 19 bases in between. This CDR3 is CASSLAGMGEGGYTF. As DNA, the CDR3 is TGTGCCAGCAGTTTGGCGGGGATGGGGGAGGGGGGCTACACCTTC.

The rearrangement joins TRBV5-6 to TRBJ2-1, with D possibly TRBD2 on 6 matching bases. The germline gives CDR1 SGHDT, CDR2 YYEEEE. Trimming stripped 2 bases from V and 5 bases from J, with 17 bases between. This CDR3 contains 16 residues. The CDR3 coding sequence is TGTGCCAGCAGCTTACCAGGGTCTAGCGCAGACAATGAGCAGTTCTTC. Amino acids: CASSLPGSSADNEQFF.

This sequence joins TRBV21-1 and TRBJ2-1; the table gives TRBD1 as D, unverified against the DNA. TRBV21-1 corresponds to a pseudogene. The CDR3 is 16 residues long. The CDR3 reads CASSKALAGRHNEQFF. Here the CDR3 DNA reads TGTGCCAGCAGCAAAGCGCTGGCAGGGCGGCACAATGAGCAGTTCTTC.

The chain combines TRBV10-3 with TRBJ2-7; D tentatively fits TRBD1 or TRBD2 (5 bases each). The CDR3 has 17 residues. The V gene's germline CDR1 is ENHRY and CDR2 SYGVKD. Deletions cut 3 bases from V and 6 bases from J, with 24 bases between. CDR3 sequence (DNA): TGTGCCATCAGTGATATTCAGAGGCAGAGGGGATTCCGCGAGCAGTACTTC. This translates into CAISDIQRQRGFREQYF.

This clone occurred once. The chain joins TRBV19 to TRBJ1-1; TRBD1 is a possible D gene (6 bases). V was clipped by 5 bases and J by 0 bases, with 25 bases between them. Per germline, CDR1 LNHDA and CDR2 SQIVND (reference sequence). The CDR3 is 19 amino acids. The CDR3 coding sequence is TGTGCCAGTAGTCGAGTTTTGGACAGCATAGACGATATGAACACTGAAGCTTTCTTT. This translates into CASSRVLDSIDDMNTEAFF.

The rearrangement links TRBV5-6 to TRBJ2-7; TRBD1 matches 10 bases. The CDR3 sequence is 15 residues long. V gave up 3 bases and J gave up 4 bases; unmatched junction bases: 7. Germline V lookup: CDR1 SGHDT, CDR2 YYEEEE. In nucleotides, the CDR3 is TGTGCCAGCAGCTCGACAGGGGGCTATACGTACGAGCAGTACTTC. Translated, it gives CASSSTGGYTYEQYF.

The chain employs TRBV13 and TRBJ2-1; 11 bases align to TRBD2. The CDR3 is 16 residues long. CDR1 and CDR2 (germline): PRHDT, FYEKMQ (reference sequence). The ends lost 5 bases at V and 8 bases at J; junction bases unmatched: 11. The CDR3 loop is CASSPKTSGSWYEQFF. In nucleotides, the CDR3 is TGTGCCAGCAGCCCCAAAACTAGCGGGAGTTGGTATGAGCAGTTCTTC.

J is TRBJ1-6 and V is TRBV30; 9 bases line up with TRBD1. This CDR3 contains 16 residues. Germline CDR1 and CDR2: GTSNPN and SVGIG (reference sequence). The junction had 9 bases not matched to a gene; V was cut back by 3 bases and J by 6 bases. The CDR3 sequence is CAWSPVRDRANSPLHF. CDR3 in DNA: TGTGCCTGGAGCCCCGTCCGGGACAGGGCTAATTCACCCCTCCACTTT.

The chain joins TRBV27 to TRBJ2-1; TRBD1 aligns across 7 bases. Looked up from germline, CDR1 is MNHEY and CDR2 is SMNVEV (reference sequence). Trimming removed 5 bases from V and 5 bases from J; junction bases left unmatched: 6. This CDR3 contains 14 residues. The chain's CDR3 is CASSPTGKNNEQFF. In DNA form, the CDR3 reads TGTGCCAGCAGTCCGACAGGGAAAAACAATGAGCAGTTCTTC.

V usage is TRBV6-5 and J usage is TRBJ2-7; 7 bases match TRBD2. This CDR3 is 15 amino acids long. Germline loops: CDR1 MNHEY, CDR2 SVGAGI. The J segment lost 0 bases and the V segment lost 3 bases, leaving 5 bases of the junction unmatched. CDR3 bases: TGTGCCAGCAGTTATGGTAGCGGGTTCTCCTACGAGCAGTACTTC. Its protein is CASSYGSGFSYEQYF.

The chain carries TRBV29-1 and TRBJ1-1, with D tentatively TRBD1 (5 bases). Germline assignment: CDR1 SQVTM and CDR2 ANQGSEA. The length of the CDR3 is 16 residues. V was cut by 7 bases and J by 0 bases, with 21 bases left in between. The CDR3 DNA reads TGCAGCGCAGCGACCTCCCCTGAGACAGTGAACACTGAAGCTTTCTTT. This gives the protein CSAATSPETVNTEAFF. The whole variable domain, filled in from reference TRBV29-1 and TRBJ1-1, reads SAVISQKPSRDICQRGTSLTIQCQVDSQVTMMFWYRQQPGQSLTLIATANQGSEATYESGFVIDKFPISRPNLTFSTLTVSNMSPEDSSIYLCSAATSPETVNTEAFFGQGTRLTVV.

The rearrangement joins TRBV5-6 to TRBJ2-5; possible D gene TRBD1, 5 bases. The CDR3 is 15 amino acids. CDR1 and CDR2 from the germline V gene are SGHDT and YYEEEE. Trimming took 1 base from V and 1 from J, leaving 11 bases between them. The CDR3 region has the DNA TGTGCCAGCAGCTTGAGGGGCCCGTTCCAAGAGACCCAGTACTTC. Translated: CASSLRGPFQETQYF. Together with reference TRBV5-6 and TRBJ2-5, the CDR3 gives the full variable domain: DAGVTQSPTHLIKTRGQQVTLRCSPKSGHDTVSWYQQALGQGPQFIFQYYEEEERQRGNFPDRFSGHQFPNYSSELNVNALLLGDSALYLCASSLRGPFQETQYFGPGTRLLVL.

The chain recombines TRBV7-6 with TRBJ2-3; D call uncertain. The V and J ends lost 6 bases and 3 bases respectively, with 16 bases between them. The CDR3 covers 15 residues. Germline CDR1 reads SGHVS; CDR2 reads FNYEAQ. CDR3 sequence reads: CASSLTFMGTDTQYF. For the CDR3, the DNA is TGTGCCAGCAGTTTGACCTTTATGGGGACAGATACGCAGTATTTT.

The J gene is TRBJ2-7, the V gene TRBV5-1, with D possibly TRBD1 on 8 matching bases. V shed 4 bases and J shed 2 bases, with 13 bases lying between them. From germline, CDR1 is SGHRS and CDR2 YFSETQ. This CDR3 is built from 14 residues. CDR3 sequence reads: CASSGTGGAYEQYF. The CDR3 bases are TGCGCCAGCAGCGGTACAGGGGGGGCCTACGAGCAGTACTTC.

The chain links TRBV5-1 to TRBJ1-1; D is undetermined. V shed 4 bases and J shed 0 bases, with 13 bases lying between them. This CDR3 has 15 residues. From germline, CDR1 is SGHRS and CDR2 YFSETQ. The CDR3 sequence is CASSPSGSLNTEAFF. Written as DNA, the CDR3 is TGCGCCAGCAGCCCGTCCGGTTCATTGAACACTGAAGCTTTCTTT.

Remarks on this clone: A read error may produce the germline difference seen at one junction end. The genes are TRBV5-4 and TRBJ2-3; TRBD2 agrees at 9 bases. The CDR3 covers 12 residues. Looked up from germline, CDR1 is SGHNT and CDR2 is YYREEE (reference sequence). The CDR3 bases are TGTGCCAGCAGCTTGGAATGGAGCGGGAGGCATTTT. This sequence encodes CASSLEWSGRHF.

The table lists this clone with a count of one. The chain carries TRBV5-6 and TRBJ1-2; D gene ambiguous. This CDR3 has 14 residues. Per the germline V gene, CDR1 is SGHDT and CDR2 is YYEEEE. V lost 0 bases to trimming and J lost 4 bases, with 10 bases between them. DNA of the CDR3: TGTGCCAGCAGCTTGGCCTGGCAGGCCTATGGCTACACCTTC. Encoded protein: CASSLAWQAYGYTF.

The genes are TRBV9 and TRBJ2-5; 13 bases map to TRBD2. Looked up from germline, CDR1 is SGDLS and CDR2 is YYNGEE. There are 17 residues in the CDR3. The V segment lost 0 bases and the J segment 0 bases; nucleotides outside the gene matches: 2. The CDR3 is CASSVVGLAGNQETQYF. The CDR3 nucleotides read TGTGCCAGCAGCGTAGTGGGACTAGCGGGGAACCAAGAGACCCAGTACTTC.

The V call is TRBV7-9, the J call TRBJ2-3; D is perhaps TRBD1 or TRBD2 (5 bases each). V was trimmed by 1 base and J by 7 bases, leaving 21 bases between them. There are 17 residues in the CDR3. Germline CDR1 reads SEHNR; CDR2 reads FQNEAQ (reference sequence). CDR3 loop: CASSLVRGRNLLNTQYF. The CDR3 region has the DNA TGTGCCAGCAGCTTAGTTCGGGGCCGGAACCTATTGAATACGCAGTATTTT.

V and J are TRBV28 and TRBJ1-2; TRBD1 might be the D (5 bases). Trimming removed 2 bases from V and 7 bases from J, with 14 bases in between. The length of the CDR3 is 14 residues. Germline CDR1 MDHEN, CDR2 SYDVKM. CDR3 sequence reads: CASSLRERGTGYTF. DNA for the CDR3: TGTGCCAGCAGTTTAAGGGAGAGGGGAACTGGCTACACCTTC.

This clone was seen more than once but under ten times. The chain uses TRBV2 and TRBJ2-7; the D gene could be TRBD1 or TRBD2 (5 bases each). Germline V gene data show CDR1 as SNHLY and CDR2 as FYNNEI. This CDR3 is 16 amino acids long. Deletions cut 9 bases from V and 2 bases from J, with 23 bases between. CDR3 DNA sequence: TGTGCCAGTGACCCAATCTCCCGGGACGGCCCCTACGAGCAGTACTTC. Its protein is CASDPISRDGPYEQYF.

This rearrangement joins TRBV6-6 to TRBJ2-7; D is undetermined. Trimming cost V 7 bases and J 4 bases, with 5 bases left between them. Germline loops: CDR1 MNHNY, CDR2 SVGAGI (reference sequence). This CDR3 has 10 amino acids. Here the CDR3 DNA reads TGTGCCAGCATCCTTTACGAGCAGTACTTC. Residues: CASILYEQYF.

This chain connects TRBV4-3 to TRBJ2-1, with TRBD2 identical over 9 bases. The CDR3 totals 13 residues. In germline, CDR1 is LGHNA, CDR2 YSLEER. The V gene end was trimmed by 0 bases and the J gene end by 13 bases; junction bases not matched to a gene: 4. The CDR3 DNA is TGCGCCAGCAGCCAAGATAGGCTAGCGGGACAGTTCTTC. It specifies CASSQDRLAGQFF.

This clone occurred once. The chain employs TRBV13 and TRBJ2-1; 12 bases fit TRBD2. Trimming at V came to 5 bases and at J to 7 bases, leaving 9 bases not matched to a gene. The CDR3 is 16 residues long. Germline CDR1 reads PRHDT; CDR2 reads FYEKMQ (reference sequence). The DNA for the CDR3 is TGTGCCAGCAGCGTCCGACTAGCGGGAGTGGGGAATGAGCAGTTCTTC. Protein: CASSVRLAGVGNEQFF.

The chain employs TRBV30 and TRBJ2-7; D possibly corresponds to TRBD1 (5 bases). Germline lookup yields CDR1 GTSNPN and CDR2 SVGIG (reference sequence). CDR3 length equals 15 residues. Trimming shortened V by 2 bases and J by 1 base, and 15 bases separated the two germline ends. DNA for the CDR3: TGTGCCTGGAGTTTGGGGCTCGACGATTCCTACGAGCAGTACTTC. As protein: CAWSLGLDDSYEQYF. The full variable domain, with the rest looked up from reference TRBV30 and TRBJ2-7, is SQTIHQWPATLVQPVGSPLSLECTVEGTSNPNLYWYRQAAGRGLQLLFYSVGIGQISSEVPQNLSASRPQDRQFILSSKKLLLSDSGFYLCAWSLGLDDSYEQYFGPGTRLTVT.